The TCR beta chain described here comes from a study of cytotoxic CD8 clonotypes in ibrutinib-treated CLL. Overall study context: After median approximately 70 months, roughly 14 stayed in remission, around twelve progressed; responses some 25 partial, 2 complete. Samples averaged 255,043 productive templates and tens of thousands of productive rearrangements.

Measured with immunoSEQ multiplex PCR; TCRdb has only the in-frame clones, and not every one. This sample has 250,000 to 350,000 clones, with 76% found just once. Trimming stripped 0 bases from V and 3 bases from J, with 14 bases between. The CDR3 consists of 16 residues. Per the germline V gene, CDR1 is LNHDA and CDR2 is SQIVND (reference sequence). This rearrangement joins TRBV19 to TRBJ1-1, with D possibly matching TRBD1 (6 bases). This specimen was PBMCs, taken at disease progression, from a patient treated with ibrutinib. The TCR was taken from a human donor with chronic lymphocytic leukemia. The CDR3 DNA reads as TGTGCCAGTAGTATAGATCGGACAGTACTCGACACTGAAGCTTTCTTT. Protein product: CASSIDRTVLDTEAFF.